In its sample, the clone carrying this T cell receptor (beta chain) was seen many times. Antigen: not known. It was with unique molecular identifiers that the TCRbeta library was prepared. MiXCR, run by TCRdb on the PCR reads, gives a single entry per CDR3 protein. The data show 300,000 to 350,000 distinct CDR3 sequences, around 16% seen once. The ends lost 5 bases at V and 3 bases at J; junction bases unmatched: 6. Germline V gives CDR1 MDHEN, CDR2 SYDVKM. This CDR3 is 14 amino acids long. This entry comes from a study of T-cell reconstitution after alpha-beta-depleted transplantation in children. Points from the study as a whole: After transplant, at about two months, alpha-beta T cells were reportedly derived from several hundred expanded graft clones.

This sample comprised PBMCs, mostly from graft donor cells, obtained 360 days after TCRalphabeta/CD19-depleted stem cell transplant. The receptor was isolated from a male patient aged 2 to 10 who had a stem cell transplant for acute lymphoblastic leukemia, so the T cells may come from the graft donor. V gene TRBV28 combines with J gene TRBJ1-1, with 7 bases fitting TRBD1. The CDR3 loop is CASSPGQPYTEAFF. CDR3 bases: TGTGCCAGCAGTCCGGGACAGCCTTACACTGAAGCTTTCTTT.